The text below deals with one T cell receptor (beta chain). Its recognized antigen is unknown. No much larger clonotype is one base removed from it; base qualities were not supplied. Compared with germline, V lacks 4 bases and J lacks 0 bases; bases without a gene match: 8. Its CDR3 holds 16 amino acids, cysteine through phenylalanine. Left in the record is the CDR3 DNA by itself, 48 bases read in frame from the first base. CDR1 is given as LGHDT and CDR2 as YNNKEL, both from the germline V gene (reference sequence). This specimen comes from a study of T cell responses to AZD1222 COVID-19 vaccine (dated by TCRdb to 2020 to 2022). At the level of the whole study: AZD1222 recipients whose second dose came at about 4 weeks and those whose second dose came at about 12 weeks were combined into one group, since spike-specific TCR depth and breadth did not differ between the two schedules. TCR sequencing covered 233 trial participants: roughly 200 given two doses of AZD1222 and 26 given two doses of MenACWY control vaccine. Trial participants were enrolled into age subgroups of 18-55, 56-69 and 70-plus years, which contained about 150, 28 and 57 TCR-sequenced participants, respectively.

This specimen's time point label, per the study, means: baseline before first vaccination. Samples from vaccinated people were obtained from the UK trials COV001 and COV002, which included a single-blind randomized controlled phase 2/3 trial of AZD1222 (ChAdOx1 nCoV-19) in healthy adults. For TCRbeta chain sequencing, PBMC samples were collected from trial participants at day 0 and at day 28 after the second dose. Results the study describes overall, beyond this receptor: The vaccine-associated CD4 TCRs covered the entire spike protein, and the dominant responses fell in regions 160-218 and 743-854. Conclusions about previously exposed vaccinees were limited because only six AZD1222 recipients were SARS-CoV-2 seropositive at baseline. Epitopes outside the regions mutated in the B.1.351 and B.1.1.7 variants were reportedly recognized by nearly half of the unique spike-specific TCRs. Because no day 14 peak-response samples were available, the repertoires could be characterized only after the peak T cell response. In the small 56-69-year group, the increase in depth fell short of significance, most likely because of low power. Participants were mostly white British and included more females than males, and it was suggested by the authors that clonal diversity may have been underestimated. After two AZD1222 doses, both the breadth and the depth of spike-specific TCRs were significantly higher than at day 0 and than in MenACWY recipients.

The CDR3 regions of human TCRbeta chains were analyzed by immunosequencing. As for the authors' bioinformatics: Repertoire TCRs were matched against a reference library of SARS-CoV-2-specific TCRs generated with the MIRA antigen-specificity platform. Breadth was defined as the fraction of unique TCRs that were SARS-CoV-2-associated. Depth was defined as the fraction of total T cells that were SARS-CoV-2-associated. Using the MIRA data, each spike-specific TCR was assigned both to the spike region to which the TCR was reactive and to a CD4 or CD8 class. Log10-transformed breadth and depth values were compared by one-way ANOVA with Sidak's multiple comparisons tests. TCRdb retrieved this table from immuneACCESS and kept in-frame rearrangements only. Not all clones are present; in checked studies, unresolved V genes account for under half, and no reason is known for the remainder. Clone size and the V and J calls come from that table; the DNA yielded D and trimming. This sample gives some 150,000 clones in total; 90% to 95% of them show up just once. Roughly 5.6% of the sample is taken by the ten largest.

The clonotype originates from an adult in good health. Sequenced here: peripheral blood, sampled on day 0 of AZD1222 vaccination. In this chain, TRBV3-1 (or the pseudogene TRBV3-2) is recombined with TRBJ2-7; 8 bases in between match TRBD2. The CDR3 reads CASSPMTSASSYEQYF. The sequenced DNA is TGTGCCAGCAGCCCCATGACTAGCGCAAGCTCCTACGAGCAGTACTTC.